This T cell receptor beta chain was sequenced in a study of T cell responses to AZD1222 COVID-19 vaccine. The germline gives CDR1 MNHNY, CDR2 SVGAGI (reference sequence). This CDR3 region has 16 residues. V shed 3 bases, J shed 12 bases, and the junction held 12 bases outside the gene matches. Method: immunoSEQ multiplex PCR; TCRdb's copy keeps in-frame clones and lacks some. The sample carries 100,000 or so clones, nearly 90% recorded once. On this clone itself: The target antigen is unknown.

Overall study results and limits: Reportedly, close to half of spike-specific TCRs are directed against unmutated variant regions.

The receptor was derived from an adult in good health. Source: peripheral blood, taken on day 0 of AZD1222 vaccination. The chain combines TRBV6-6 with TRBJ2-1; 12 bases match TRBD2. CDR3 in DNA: TGTGCCAGCAGTTATGAGCTAGCGGGAGGGCCGGGGAGGCAGTTCTTC. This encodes CASSYELAGGPGRQFF.